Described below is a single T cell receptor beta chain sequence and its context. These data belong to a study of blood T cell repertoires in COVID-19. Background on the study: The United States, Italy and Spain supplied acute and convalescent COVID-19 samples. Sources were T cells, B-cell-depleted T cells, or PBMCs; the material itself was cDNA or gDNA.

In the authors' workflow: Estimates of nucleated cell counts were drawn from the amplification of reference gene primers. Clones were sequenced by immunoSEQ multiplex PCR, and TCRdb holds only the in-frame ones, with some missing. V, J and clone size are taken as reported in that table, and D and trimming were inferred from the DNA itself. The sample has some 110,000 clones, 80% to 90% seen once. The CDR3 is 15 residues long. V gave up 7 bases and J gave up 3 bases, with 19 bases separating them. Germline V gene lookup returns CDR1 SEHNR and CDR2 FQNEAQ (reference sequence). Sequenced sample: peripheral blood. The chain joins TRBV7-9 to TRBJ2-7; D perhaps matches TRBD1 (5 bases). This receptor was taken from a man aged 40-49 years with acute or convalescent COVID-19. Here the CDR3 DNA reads TGTGCCAGCATCCTATACCTGGACACCTTCTACGAGCAGTACTTC. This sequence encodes CASILYLDTFYEQYF.